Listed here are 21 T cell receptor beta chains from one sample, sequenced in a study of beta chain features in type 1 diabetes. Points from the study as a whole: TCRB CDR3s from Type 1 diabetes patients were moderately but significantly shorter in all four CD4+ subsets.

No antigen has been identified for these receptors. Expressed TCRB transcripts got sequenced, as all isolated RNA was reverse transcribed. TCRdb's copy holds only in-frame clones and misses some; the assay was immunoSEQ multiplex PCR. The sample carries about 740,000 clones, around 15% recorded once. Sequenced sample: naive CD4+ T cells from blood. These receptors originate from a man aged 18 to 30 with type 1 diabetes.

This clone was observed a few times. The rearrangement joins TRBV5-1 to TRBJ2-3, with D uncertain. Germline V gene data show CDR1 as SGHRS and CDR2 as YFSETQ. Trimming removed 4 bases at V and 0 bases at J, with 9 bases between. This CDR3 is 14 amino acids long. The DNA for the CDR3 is TGCGCCAGCAGCAGAAGTACTAGCACAGATACGCAGTATTTT. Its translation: CASSRSTSTDTQYF.

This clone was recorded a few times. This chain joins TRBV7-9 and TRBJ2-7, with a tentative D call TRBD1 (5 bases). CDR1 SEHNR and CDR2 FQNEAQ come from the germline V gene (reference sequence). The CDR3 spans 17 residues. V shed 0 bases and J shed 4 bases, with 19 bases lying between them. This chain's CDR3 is CASSLAPGQGTPYEQYF. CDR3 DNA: TGTGCCAGCAGCTTAGCACCCGGGCAGGGTACCCCTTACGAGCAGTACTTC.

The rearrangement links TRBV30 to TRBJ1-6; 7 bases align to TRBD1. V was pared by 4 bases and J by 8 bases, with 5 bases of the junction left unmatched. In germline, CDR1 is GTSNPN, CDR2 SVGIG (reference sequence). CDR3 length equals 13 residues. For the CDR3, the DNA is TGTGCCTGGAAAGGGGGCCCCGATTCACCCCTCCACTTT. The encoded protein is CAWKGGPDSPLHF.

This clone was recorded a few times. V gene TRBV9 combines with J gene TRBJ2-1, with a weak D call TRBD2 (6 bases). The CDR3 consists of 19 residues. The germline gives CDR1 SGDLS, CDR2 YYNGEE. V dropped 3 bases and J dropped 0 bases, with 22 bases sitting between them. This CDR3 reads CASSEPGRGGTSSYNEQFF. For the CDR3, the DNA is TGTGCCAGCAGCGAGCCGGGACGGGGAGGAACTAGCTCCTACAATGAGCAGTTCTTC.

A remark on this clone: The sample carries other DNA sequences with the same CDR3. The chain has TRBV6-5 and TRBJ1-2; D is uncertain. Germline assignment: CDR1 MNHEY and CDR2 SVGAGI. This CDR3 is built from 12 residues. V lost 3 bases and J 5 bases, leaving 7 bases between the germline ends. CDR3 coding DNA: TGTGCCAGCAGTTATACGGGGTATGGCTACACCTTC. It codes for CASSYTGYGYTF.

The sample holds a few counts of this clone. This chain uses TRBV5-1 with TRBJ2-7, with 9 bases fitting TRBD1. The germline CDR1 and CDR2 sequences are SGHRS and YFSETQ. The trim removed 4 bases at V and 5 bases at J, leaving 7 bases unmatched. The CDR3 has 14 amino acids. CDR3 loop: CASSKGQGLDEQYF. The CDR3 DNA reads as TGCGCCAGCAGCAAGGGACAGGGCTTGGACGAGCAGTACTTC.

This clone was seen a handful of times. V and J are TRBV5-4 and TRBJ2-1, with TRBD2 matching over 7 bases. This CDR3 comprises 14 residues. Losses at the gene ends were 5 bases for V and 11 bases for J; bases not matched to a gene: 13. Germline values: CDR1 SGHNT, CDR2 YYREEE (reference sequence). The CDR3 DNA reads TGTGCCAGCAGACGGGACGCCGGGGAGGGGAAGCAGTTCTTC. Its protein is CASRRDAGEGKQFF. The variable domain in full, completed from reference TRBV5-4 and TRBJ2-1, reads ETGVTQSPTHLIKTRGQQVTLRCSSQSGHNTVSWYQQALGQGPQFIFQYYREEENGRGNFPPRFSGLQFPNYSSELNVNALELDDSALYLCASRRDAGEGKQFFGPGTRLTVL.

CDR3 sequence: CASSLEVGPYEQYF. The CDR3 DNA reads TGTGCCAGCAGCTTGGAGGTGGGCCCCTACGAGCAGTACTTC. This chain connects TRBV5-6 to TRBJ2-7; D not certain. The CDR3 contains 14 residues. The germline gives CDR1 SGHDT, CDR2 YYEEEE. Trimming left V 0 bases short and J 2 bases short, with 9 bases between. Together with reference TRBV5-6 and TRBJ2-7, the CDR3 gives the full variable domain: DAGVTQSPTHLIKTRGQQVTLRCSPKSGHDTVSWYQQALGQGPQFIFQYYEEEERQRGNFPDRFSGHQFPNYSSELNVNALLLGDSALYLCASSLEVGPYEQYFGPGTRLTVT.

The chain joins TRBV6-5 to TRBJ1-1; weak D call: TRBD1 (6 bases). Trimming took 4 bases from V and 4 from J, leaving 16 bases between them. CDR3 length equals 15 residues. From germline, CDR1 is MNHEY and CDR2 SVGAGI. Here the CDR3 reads CASSFRTPGVTEAFF. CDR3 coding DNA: TGTGCCAGCAGTTTCCGAACCCCAGGGGTCACTGAAGCTTTCTTT.

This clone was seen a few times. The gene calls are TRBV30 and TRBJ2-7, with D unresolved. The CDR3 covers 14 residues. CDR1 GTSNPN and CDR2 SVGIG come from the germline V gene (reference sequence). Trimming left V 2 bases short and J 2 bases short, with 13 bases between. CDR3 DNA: TGTGCCTGGAGTCTAGGGCTCGGACCCTACGAGCAGTACTTC. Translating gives CAWSLGLGPYEQYF.

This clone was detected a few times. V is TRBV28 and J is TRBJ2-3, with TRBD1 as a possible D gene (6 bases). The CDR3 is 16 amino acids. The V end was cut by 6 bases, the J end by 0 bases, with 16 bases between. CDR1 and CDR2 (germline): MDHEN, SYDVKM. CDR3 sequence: CASRRTDGKSTDTQYF. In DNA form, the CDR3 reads TGTGCCAGCAGGCGGACAGACGGAAAAAGCACAGATACGCAGTATTTT.

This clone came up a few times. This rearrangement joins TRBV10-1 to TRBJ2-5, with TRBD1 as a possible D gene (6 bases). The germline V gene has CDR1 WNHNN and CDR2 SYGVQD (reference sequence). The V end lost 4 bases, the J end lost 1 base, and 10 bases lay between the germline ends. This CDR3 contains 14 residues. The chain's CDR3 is CASSGGPSQETQYF. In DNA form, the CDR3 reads TGCGCCAGCAGTGGGGGGCCGTCCCAAGAGACCCAGTACTTC.

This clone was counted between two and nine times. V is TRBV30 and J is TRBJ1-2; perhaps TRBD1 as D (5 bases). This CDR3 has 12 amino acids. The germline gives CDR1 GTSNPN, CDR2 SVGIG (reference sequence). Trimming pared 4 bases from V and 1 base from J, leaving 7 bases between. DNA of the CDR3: TGTGCCTGGATCGGGGGTAACTATGGCTACACCTTC. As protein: CAWIGGNYGYTF.

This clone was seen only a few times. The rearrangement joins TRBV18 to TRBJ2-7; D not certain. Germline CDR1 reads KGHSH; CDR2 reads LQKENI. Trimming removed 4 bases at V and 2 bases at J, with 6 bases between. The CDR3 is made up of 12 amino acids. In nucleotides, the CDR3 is TGTGCCAGCTCACTGGAAACCTACGAGCAGTACTTC. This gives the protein CASSLETYEQYF. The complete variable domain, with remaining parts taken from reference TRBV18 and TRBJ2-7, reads NAGVMQNPRHLVRRRGQEARLRCSPMKGHSHVYWYRQLPEEGLKFMVYLQKENIIDESGMPKERFSAEFPKEGPSILRIQQVVRGDSAAYFCASSLETYEQYFGPGTRLTVT.

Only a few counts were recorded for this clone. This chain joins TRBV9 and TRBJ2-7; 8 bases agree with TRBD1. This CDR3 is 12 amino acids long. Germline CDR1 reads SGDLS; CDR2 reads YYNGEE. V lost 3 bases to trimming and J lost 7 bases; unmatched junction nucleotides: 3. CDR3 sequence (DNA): TGTGCCAGCAGCGGGACAGGGAAGGAGCAGTACTTC. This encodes CASSGTGKEQYF. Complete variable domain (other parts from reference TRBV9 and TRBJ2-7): DSGVTQTPKHLITATGQRVTLRCSPRSGDLSVYWYQQSLDQGLQFLIQYYNGEERAKGNILERFSAQQFPDLHSELNLSSLELGDSALYFCASSGTGKEQYFGPGTRLTVT.

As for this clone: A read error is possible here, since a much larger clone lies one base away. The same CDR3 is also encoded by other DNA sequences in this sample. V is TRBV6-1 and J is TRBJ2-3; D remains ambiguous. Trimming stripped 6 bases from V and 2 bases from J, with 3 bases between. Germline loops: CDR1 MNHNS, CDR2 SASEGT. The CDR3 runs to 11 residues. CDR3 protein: CASSSTDTQYF. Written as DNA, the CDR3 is TGTGCCAGCAGCTCCACAGATACGCAGTATTTT.

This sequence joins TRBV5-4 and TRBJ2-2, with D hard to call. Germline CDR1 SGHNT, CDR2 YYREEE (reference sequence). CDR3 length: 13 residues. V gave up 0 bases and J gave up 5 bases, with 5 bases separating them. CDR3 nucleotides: TGTGCCAGCAGCTTGGGGACGACCGGGGAGCTGTTTTTT. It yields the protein CASSLGTTGELFF.

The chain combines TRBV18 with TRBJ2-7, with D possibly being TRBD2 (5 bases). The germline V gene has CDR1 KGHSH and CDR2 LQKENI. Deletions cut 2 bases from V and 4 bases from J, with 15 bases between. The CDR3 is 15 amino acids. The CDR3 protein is CASSPSRDSPYEQYF. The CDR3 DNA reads TGTGCCAGCTCACCAAGCCGGGATAGCCCGTACGAGCAGTACTTC.

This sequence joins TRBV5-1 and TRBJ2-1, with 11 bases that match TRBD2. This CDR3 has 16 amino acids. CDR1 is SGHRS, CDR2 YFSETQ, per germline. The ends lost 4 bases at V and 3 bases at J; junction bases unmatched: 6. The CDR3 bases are TGCGCCAGCAGCGTTACTAGCGGGGGTAGCTACAATGAGCAGTTCTTC. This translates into CASSVTSGGSYNEQFF.

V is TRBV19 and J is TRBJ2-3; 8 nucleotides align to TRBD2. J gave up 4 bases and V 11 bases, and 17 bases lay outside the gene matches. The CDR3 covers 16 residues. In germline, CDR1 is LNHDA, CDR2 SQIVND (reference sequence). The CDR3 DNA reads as TGTGCCGCGGCGACGGGGGGTAGCGGGGCCCCAGATACGCAGTATTTT. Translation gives CAAATGGSGAPDTQYF.

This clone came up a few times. CDR3 region: CAHGDGTYGYTF. The CDR3 nucleotides read TGTGCCCATGGGGATGGGACCTATGGCTACACCTTC. V and J are TRBV25-1 and TRBJ1-2, with a tentative D call TRBD1 (5 bases). V lost 11 bases and J 4 bases, leaving 14 bases between the germline ends. This CDR3 has 12 amino acids. Germline CDR1 is MGHDK and CDR2 is SYGVNS.